This section outlines one T cell receptor (beta chain) sequence together with its context. Its matching antigen is unknown. The CDR3 contains 16 residues. Germline CDR1 SGHAT, CDR2 FQDESV (reference sequence). V lost 3 bases, J lost 5 bases, and 5 bases stayed unmatched. The data were obtained in a study of T cell responses to AZD1222 COVID-19 vaccine. Overall study findings and caveats: Only 5 or 6 AZD1222 recipients were seropositive at baseline. Possibly, clonal diversity was underestimated; donors were largely white British and included more females. With two AZD1222 doses given, Spike-specific TCR breadth and depth both rose. Targets within unmutated variant regions were reportedly found for nearly half of spike-specific TCRs.

Profiled with immunoSEQ multiplex PCR; TCRdb holds only in-frame clones, not every one. This sample yields 120,000 to 150,000 clones, of which roughly 90% are seen a single time; about 4.9% belongs to the top ten. The sequenced sample was peripheral blood, obtained 28 days after the second dose of the MenACWY control vaccine. The V and J genes are TRBV11-1 and TRBJ2-5, with 14 bases identical to TRBD2. The clonotype comes from an adult who received the MenACWY meningococcal vaccine as a control. Here the CDR3 DNA reads TGTGCCAGCAGCTTCCGCGGGACTAGCGGGAGTGAGACCCAGTACTTC. It specifies CASSFRGTSGSETQYF. Complete variable domain (other parts from reference TRBV11-1 and TRBJ2-5): EAEVAQSPRYKITEKSQAVAFWCDPISGHATLYWYRQILGQGPELLVQFQDESVVDDSQLPKDRFSAERLKGVDSTLKIQPAELGDSAMYLCASSFRGTSGSETQYFGPGTRLLVL.